The present entry profiles one T cell receptor (beta chain) with its context. Its target is not known. This sample is drawn from a study of vaccination effects on CD4 cells after COVID-19. Measured with immunoSEQ multiplex PCR; TCRdb has only the in-frame clones, and not every one. The data contain 20,000 or so clones, about 73% of them singletons. Antigen-specific CD4+ T cells were first expanded with viral peptide pools by the ViraFEST assay and only then sequenced. Isolating CD4+ T cells followed more than eight days of culture. With roughly 10 ug/ml peptides and about 10 IU/ml IL-2, 2 million or so PBMC per well were cultured. Cultures got half-medium changes with IL-2 on days 3 and 7. The CDR3 is made up of 13 amino acids. V trimming: 6 bases; J trimming: 3 bases; junction bases outside the gene matches: 3. Whole-study results and caveats: Clones from infection and from vaccination both contracted markedly late after vaccination.

This rearrangement joins TRBV12-3 or TRBV12-4 to TRBJ2-7; 9 bases agree with TRBD1. This TCR was sampled from a human donor who received a COVID-19 vaccine. The sample in question was CD4+ T cells from PBMCs cultured with HCoV-229E spike peptides, obtained before COVID-19 vaccination. The CDR3 DNA is TGTGCCAGCAGCGGGACAGGGCTCTACGAGCAGTACTTC. As protein: CASSGTGLYEQYF.